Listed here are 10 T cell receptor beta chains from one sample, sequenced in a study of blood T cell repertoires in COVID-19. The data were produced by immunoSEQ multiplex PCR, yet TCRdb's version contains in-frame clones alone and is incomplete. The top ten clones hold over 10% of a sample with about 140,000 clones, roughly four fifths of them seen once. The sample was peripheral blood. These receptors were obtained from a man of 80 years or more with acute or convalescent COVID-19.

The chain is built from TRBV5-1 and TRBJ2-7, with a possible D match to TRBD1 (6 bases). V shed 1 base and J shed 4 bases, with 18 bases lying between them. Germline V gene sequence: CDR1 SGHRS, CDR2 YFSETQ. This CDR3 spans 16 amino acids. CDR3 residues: CASSLLQGRGSYEQYF. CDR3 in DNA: TGCGCCAGCAGCTTGTTGCAGGGGCGCGGTAGTTACGAGCAGTACTTC.

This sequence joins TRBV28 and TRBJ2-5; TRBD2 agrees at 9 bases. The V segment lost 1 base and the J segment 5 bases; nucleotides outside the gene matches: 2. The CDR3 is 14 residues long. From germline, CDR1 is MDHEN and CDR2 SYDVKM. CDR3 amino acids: CASSLLAGGETQYF. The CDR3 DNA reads TGTGCCAGCAGTTTATTGGCGGGGGGGGAGACCCAGTACTTC.

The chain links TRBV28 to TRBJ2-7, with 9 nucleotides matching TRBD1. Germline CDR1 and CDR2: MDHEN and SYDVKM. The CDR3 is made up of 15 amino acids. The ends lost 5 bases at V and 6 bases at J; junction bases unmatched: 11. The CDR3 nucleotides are TGTGCCAGCAGTCCCCTCGGACAGGGGAGGCGCGAGCAGTACTTC. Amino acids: CASSPLGQGRREQYF.

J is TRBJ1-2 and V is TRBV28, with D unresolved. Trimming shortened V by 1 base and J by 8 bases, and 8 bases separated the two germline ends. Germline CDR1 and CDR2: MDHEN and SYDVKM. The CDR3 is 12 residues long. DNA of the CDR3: TGTGCCAGCAGTTTATCAGGCGGGGGCTACACCTTC. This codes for CASSLSGGGYTF.

The CDR3 coding sequence is TGCAGCGTTGAACGACTGTTAAATGAAAAACTGTTTTTT. It is translated as CSVERLLNEKLFF. The chain carries TRBV29-1 and TRBJ1-4; D is undetermined. The CDR3 loop spans 13 amino acids. V gave up 2 bases and J gave up 5 bases, with 9 bases separating them. CDR1 SQVTM and CDR2 ANQGSEA come from the germline V gene.

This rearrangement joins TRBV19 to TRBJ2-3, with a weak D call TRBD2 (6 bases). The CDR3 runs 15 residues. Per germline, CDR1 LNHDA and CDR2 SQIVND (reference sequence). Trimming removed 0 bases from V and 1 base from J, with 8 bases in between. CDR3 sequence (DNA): TGTGCCAGTAGTATAGAGGGGGGTCGCACAGATACGCAGTATTTT. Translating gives CASSIEGGRTDTQYF.

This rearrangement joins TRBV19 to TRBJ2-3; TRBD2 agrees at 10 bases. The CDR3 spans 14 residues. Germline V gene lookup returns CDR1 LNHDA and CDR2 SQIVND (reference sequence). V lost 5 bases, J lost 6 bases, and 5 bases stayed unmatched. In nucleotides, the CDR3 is TGTGCCAGTAGTTCACTAGCGGGGTATGATACGCAGTATTTT. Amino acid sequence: CASSSLAGYDTQYF. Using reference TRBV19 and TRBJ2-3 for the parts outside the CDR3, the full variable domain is DGGITQSPKYLFRKEGQNVTLSCEQNLNHDAMYWYRQDPGQGLRLIYYSQIVNDFQKGDIAEGYSVSREKKESFPLTVTSAQKNPTAFYLCASSSLAGYDTQYFGPGTRLTVL.

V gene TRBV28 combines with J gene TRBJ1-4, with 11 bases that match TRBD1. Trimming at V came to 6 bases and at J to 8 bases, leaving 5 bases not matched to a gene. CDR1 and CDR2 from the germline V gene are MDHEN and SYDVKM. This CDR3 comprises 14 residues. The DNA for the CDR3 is TGTGCCAGCAGACCCGGGACAGGGGGAGAAAAACTGTTTTTT. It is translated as CASRPGTGGEKLFF.

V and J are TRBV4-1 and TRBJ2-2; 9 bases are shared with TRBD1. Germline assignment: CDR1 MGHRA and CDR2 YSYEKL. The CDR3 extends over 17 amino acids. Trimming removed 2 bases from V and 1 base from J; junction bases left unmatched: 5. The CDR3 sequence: CASSQNRGLGNTGELFF. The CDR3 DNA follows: TGCGCCAGCAGCCAAAACAGGGGGCTAGGGAACACCGGGGAGCTGTTTTTT.

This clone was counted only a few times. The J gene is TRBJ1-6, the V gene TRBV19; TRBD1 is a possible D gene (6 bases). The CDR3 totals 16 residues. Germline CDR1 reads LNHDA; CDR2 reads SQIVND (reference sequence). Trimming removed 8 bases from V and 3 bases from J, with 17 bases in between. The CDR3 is CASGSGQTYYNSPLHF. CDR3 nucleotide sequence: TGTGCCAGTGGCTCAGGACAGACGTACTATAATTCACCCCTCCACTTT.